This T cell receptor (beta chain) derives from a study of PD-1 blockade in classical Hodgkin lymphoma. Overall study context: Nivolumab was given intravenously to patients at 3 mg/kg every 2 weeks.

Note on this clone: Its specificity is not known.

Study-level points and caveats: Causes of the repertoire differences remain undefined, possibly disease activity or prior therapy.

Sequencing was performed with immunoSEQ multiplex PCR; in TCRdb, only in-frame clones are kept and a portion is missing. The sample shows about 17,000 clones, around 65% of them seen only once. Germline lookup yields CDR1 SGHVS and CDR2 FQNEAQ. The CDR3 runs 15 residues. J was trimmed by 9 bases and V by 1 base; bases with no gene match: 12. Time point given: cycle 4 day 1 (C4D1), after less than seven weeks of nivolumab. All patients relapsed after autologous stem cell transplantation, and brentuximab vedotin exposure varied. The sequences come from peripheral blood mononuclear cells (PBMCs), collected before the fourth cycle of nivolumab. The TCR was taken from a human donor with classical Hodgkin lymphoma. The chain employs TRBV7-8 and TRBJ2-7, with 7 bases identical to TRBD2. CDR3 amino acids: CASSLEWAGENRQYF. In nucleotides, the CDR3 is TGTGCCAGCAGCTTAGAATGGGCGGGAGAGAATCGGCAGTACTTC.